These 32 T cell receptor beta chains share one sample of origin, sequenced in a study of human T cells and chemical hapten exposure. TCRdb re-derived calls from the RACE reads in MiXCR, one entry per CDR3 protein. The sample holds 150,000 to 200,000 distinct CDR3 sequences, around 30% seen once. Specified time point: pre-sensitization, week 0. Treatment defined: therapeutic diphenylcyclopropenone sensitization with weekly scalp DPC. The sequencing here drew on whole blood, taken in connection with sensitization to the hapten diphenylcyclopropenone (DPC). These receptors were taken from a woman in her thirties with alopecia areata. Some clones in this sample may be carry-over from other donors' samples.

This clonotype has a handful of counts. The chain combines TRBV7-6 with TRBJ2-2, with D tentatively TRBD1 (5 bases). Trimming cost V 1 base and J 2 bases, with 11 bases left between them. The CDR3 is 16 amino acids. Germline lookup yields CDR1 SGHVS and CDR2 FNYEAQ. DNA of the CDR3: TGTGCCAGCAGCTTAGGGCAGGGAACAAACACCGGGGAGCTGTTTTTT. Protein product: CASSLGQGTNTGELFF.

The chain recombines TRBV29-1 with TRBJ2-3; 9 positions agree with TRBD2. The CDR3 extends over 15 amino acids. V dropped 0 bases and J dropped 1; count of bases not matched to a gene: 2. The germline CDR1 and CDR2 sequences are SQVTM and ANQGSEA. CDR3 in amino acids: CSVEDTSGRTDTQYF. In nucleotides, the CDR3 is TGCAGCGTTGAAGATACTAGCGGGCGCACAGATACGCAGTATTTT.

The chain links TRBV11-3 to TRBJ1-1; D remains unclear. CDR1 is SGHNT and CDR2 is YENEEA in the germline V gene. The CDR3 has 12 residues. V lost 5 bases to trimming and J lost 0 bases, with 4 bases between them. CDR3 nucleotide sequence: TGTGCCAGCAGCATTATGAACACTGAAGCTTTCTTT. Protein product: CASSIMNTEAFF.

The gene calls are TRBV5-8 and TRBJ2-1, with 11 positions matching TRBD2. V shed 2 bases and J 3 bases; nucleotides not matched to a gene: 4. The CDR3 sequence is 16 residues long. Looked up from germline, CDR1 is SGHTS and CDR2 is YDEGEE. The CDR3 nucleotides are TGTGCCAGCAGCTTCGGACTAGCGGGCTACTACAATGAGCAGTTCTTC. This gives the protein CASSFGLAGYYNEQFF.

There are a few counts of this clonotype. The V gene is TRBV7-8, the J gene TRBJ1-6; maybe TRBD1 (5 bases). Germline values: CDR1 SGHVS, CDR2 FQNEAQ. This CDR3 spans 12 amino acids. Between the trimmed V and J ends, which lost 5 bases and 11 bases, there was a span of 10 bases. This CDR3 is CASSQDNTPLHF. CDR3 nucleotide sequence: TGTGCCAGCAGCCAGGACAACACACCCCTCCACTTT.

The chain carries TRBV27 and TRBJ2-7, with D possibly TRBD1 on 6 matching bases. This CDR3 is 15 amino acids long. Trimming stripped 3 bases from V and 4 bases from J, with 16 bases between. Germline CDR1 is MNHEY and CDR2 is SMNVEV (reference sequence). The CDR3 sequence: CASSFLPGRGYEQYF. The CDR3 nucleotides read TGTGCCAGCAGTTTTCTCCCCGGTAGGGGGTACGAGCAGTACTTC.

The J gene is TRBJ2-5, the V gene TRBV29-1; a possible D gene is TRBD1 (6 bases). This CDR3 is 12 amino acids long. Trimming pared 5 bases from V and 2 bases from J, leaving 9 bases between. Germline V gene lookup returns CDR1 SQVTM and CDR2 ANQGSEA. The CDR3 bases are TGCAGCGTTCGGGACATGCAAGAGACCCAGTACTTC. As protein: CSVRDMQETQYF.

The table lists this clonotype with a few counts. V is TRBV2 and J is TRBJ2-3, with D possibly matching TRBD2 (6 bases). V was shortened by 5 bases and J by 3 bases, with 12 bases between the two germline ends. The CDR3 covers 14 residues. Germline V gives CDR1 SNHLY, CDR2 FYNNEI. The CDR3 here is CASSYTGATDTQYF. CDR3 coding DNA: TGTGCCAGCAGTTATACGGGAGCAACAGATACGCAGTATTTT.

This clonotype was recorded many times. The chain combines TRBV7-2 with TRBJ2-6; 9 bases map to TRBD1. The CDR3 has 15 amino acids. V gave up 6 bases and J gave up 1 base; unmatched junction bases: 1. Germline-derived CDR1 and CDR2 are SGHTA and FQGNSA. DNA for the CDR3: TGTGCCAGCAGGGACAGGGGTTCTGGGGCCAACGTCCTGACTTTC. Its protein product is CASRDRGSGANVLTF.

This clonotype has a handful of counts. The gene calls are TRBV6-6 and TRBJ1-6; no firm D call. Looked up from germline, CDR1 is MNHNY and CDR2 is SVGAGI (reference sequence). The CDR3 is 16 residues long. The V and J ends lost 3 bases and 10 bases respectively, with 19 bases between them. CDR3 protein: CASSYKGAVEGSPLHF. CDR3 nucleotides: TGTGCCAGCAGTTATAAGGGAGCGGTCGAGGGATCACCCCTCCACTTT.

In its sample, this clonotype was seen a few times. The V and J genes are TRBV29-1 and TRBJ2-5, with D possibly TRBD1 on 6 matching bases. Trimming stripped 2 bases from V and 5 bases from J, with 12 bases between. Germline V CDR1 and CDR2: SQVTM, ANQGSEA. CDR3 length: 13 amino acids. CDR3 sequence (DNA): TGCAGCGTTGAAAAGGGGACAATGGAGACCCAGTACTTC. Translated, it gives CSVEKGTMETQYF.

This clonotype was seen a few times. This chain joins TRBV20-1 and TRBJ1-5, with D maybe TRBD1 (5 bases). Trimming removed 1 base at V and 5 bases at J, with 9 bases between. The germline CDR1 and CDR2 sequences are DFQATT and SNEGSKA (reference sequence). The CDR3 is 13 residues long. The DNA for the CDR3 is TGCAGTGCTAGAGTCCAGGGATATCAGCCCCAGCATTTT. Translated: CSARVQGYQPQHF.

The CDR3 DNA is TGCGCCAGCAGCTTGTGGAAGGAGGGTAATGAGCAGTTCTTC. Protein sequence: CASSLWKEGNEQFF. The rearrangement links TRBV5-1 to TRBJ2-1, with D maybe TRBD2 (6 bases). From germline, CDR1 is SGHRS and CDR2 YFSETQ. Between the trimmed V and J ends, which lost 1 base and 7 bases, there was a span of 12 bases. The CDR3 length is 14 residues.

Only a few counts were recorded for this clonotype. The V call is TRBV20-1, the J call TRBJ2-3; maybe TRBD1 (5 bases). The CDR3 contains 17 residues. Trimming shortened V by 1 base and J by 2 bases, and 19 bases separated the two germline ends. Per germline, CDR1 DFQATT and CDR2 SNEGSKA (reference sequence). The CDR3 protein is CSARAQRGRISTDTQYF. CDR3 in DNA: TGCAGTGCTAGAGCCCAAAGGGGAAGAATTTCCACAGATACGCAGTATTTT.

This chain links TRBV27 with TRBJ1-5, with 10 bases aligning to TRBD1. The CDR3 covers 15 residues. V was clipped by 3 bases and J by 15 bases; unmatched bases: 14. Germline V gives CDR1 MNHEY, CDR2 SMNVEV (reference sequence). The CDR3 protein is CASSLSGTGVHDWHF. DNA for the CDR3: TGTGCCAGCAGTTTGTCCGGGACAGGGGTGCATGATTGGCATTTT.

The chain combines TRBV4-1 with TRBJ1-4; no clear D gene. The CDR3 is 14 amino acids. V lost 1 base and J lost 7, with 10 bases in between. Germline-derived CDR1 and CDR2 are MGHRA and YSYEKL. The CDR3 region has the DNA TGCGCCAGCAGCCAAGTCACGACTTTTGAAAAACTGTTTTTT. Translation: CASSQVTTFEKLFF.

This chain uses TRBV20-1 with TRBJ2-7, with D tentatively TRBD1 (6 bases). V lost 5 bases, J lost 0 bases, and 11 bases lay in between. Per the germline V gene, CDR1 is DFQATT and CDR2 is SNEGSKA (reference sequence). CDR3 length: 13 residues. CDR3 sequence (DNA): TGCAGTGCTGAGACAGGAAGCTCCTACGAGCAGTACTTC. Encoded protein: CSAETGSSYEQYF.

As concerns this clonotype: An end of the junction does not agree with germline; a read error may underlie this. V usage is TRBV29-1 and J usage is TRBJ1-2; possible D gene TRBD1, 6 bases. Germline CDR1 SQVTM, CDR2 ANQGSEA. CDR3 length equals 13 residues. The CDR3 region is CGVPDRRNYGYTF. In DNA form, the CDR3 reads TGCGGCGTTCCCGACAGGAGAAACTATGGCTACACCTTC.

The table lists this clonotype with a few counts. The chain carries TRBV4-3 and TRBJ2-1, with TRBD2 matching over 8 bases. This CDR3 has 15 amino acids. The ends lost 4 bases at V and 4 bases at J; junction bases unmatched: 6. Germline V lookup: CDR1 LGHNA, CDR2 YSLEER. CDR3 DNA: TGCGCCAGCAGCCCCCGGACTAGCCAATACAATGAGCAGTTCTTC. This encodes CASSPRTSQYNEQFF.

A few counts support this clonotype. The chain employs TRBV18 and TRBJ2-2; D uncertain. Germline lookup yields CDR1 KGHSH and CDR2 LQKENI. V was clipped by 0 bases and J by 1 base, with 9 bases between them. The CDR3 has 16 amino acids. CDR3 in DNA: TGTGCCAGCTCACCACCGGTAGGCGTGAACACCGGGGAGCTGTTTTTT. It encodes CASSPPVGVNTGELFF.

The rearrangement links TRBV7-2 to TRBJ1-1, with 7 bases aligning to TRBD1. Germline CDR1 SGHTA, CDR2 FQGNSA. The CDR3 runs to 14 residues. Trimming removed 5 bases from V and 3 bases from J; junction bases left unmatched: 6. The CDR3 DNA follows: TGTGCCAGCAGCATATACAGGGGCGACACTGAAGCTTTCTTT. It translates to CASSIYRGDTEAFF. Full variable domain (outside the CDR3, taken from reference TRBV7-2 and TRBJ1-1): GAGVSQSPSNKVTEKGKDVELRCDPISGHTALYWYRQSLGQGLEFLIYFQGNSAPDKSGLPSDRFSAERTGGSVSTLTIQRTQQEDSAVYLCASSIYRGDTEAFFGQGTRLTVV.

The chain carries TRBV28 and TRBJ2-1; 8 bases align to TRBD2. Unmatched junction bases numbered 14, after V lost 5 bases and J lost 8 bases. The CDR3 is 16 amino acids. CDR1 and CDR2 (germline): MDHEN, SYDVKM. The CDR3 protein is CASSGLGSGSYYEQFF. CDR3 bases: TGTGCCAGCAGTGGATTGGGGAGCGGGAGTTACTATGAGCAGTTCTTC.

This clonotype was picked up a small number of times. The CDR3 here is CSAQSPMTTYEQYF. In DNA, the CDR3 is TGCAGTGCTCAAAGTCCCATGACCACCTACGAGCAGTACTTC. The chain combines TRBV20-1 with TRBJ2-7; D gene ambiguous. CDR1 is DFQATT, CDR2 SNEGSKA, per germline (reference sequence). CDR3 length equals 14 residues. Trimming left V 5 bases short and J 2 bases short, with 16 bases between.

This clonotype was observed a handful of times. The junction differs from germline at one of its ends, possibly a read error. The CDR3 nucleotides are TGTGCCAGCAGCTTATGGACAGGGTCAGAGGGGGACACCATATATTTT. This gives the protein CASSLWTGSEGDTIYF. The V call is TRBV28, the J call TRBJ1-3; 8 bases agree with TRBD1. The CDR3 sequence is 16 residues long. CDR1 and CDR2 from the germline V gene are MDHEN and SYDVKM.

The chain recombines TRBV14 with TRBJ2-7, with 14 bases lining up with TRBD2. The V segment lost 1 base and the J segment 3 bases; nucleotides outside the gene matches: 2. The CDR3 is 16 residues long. Germline V gene sequence: CDR1 SGHDN, CDR2 FVKESK. The CDR3 region is CASSQVGTSGSYEQYF. The DNA for the CDR3 is TGTGCCAGCAGCCAAGTTGGGACTAGCGGGAGCTACGAGCAGTACTTC.

This rearrangement joins TRBV7-2 to TRBJ1-5; D not resolved. The V end lost 1 base, the J end lost 5 bases, and 6 bases lay between the germline ends. Germline V CDR1 and CDR2: SGHTA, FQGNSA. This CDR3 has 13 residues. CDR3 in amino acids: CASSLGVYQPQHF. As DNA, the CDR3 is TGTGCCAGCAGCTTAGGGGTTTATCAGCCCCAGCATTTT.

The rearrangement uses TRBV7-2 and TRBJ1-1; D perhaps matches TRBD1 (5 bases). Germline-derived CDR1 and CDR2 are SGHTA and FQGNSA. There are 14 residues in the CDR3. Trimming cost V 3 bases and J 4 bases, with 12 bases left between them. This CDR3 is CASSLGLGGTEAFF. For the CDR3, the DNA is TGTGCCAGCAGCTTGGGGCTGGGGGGCACTGAAGCTTTCTTT.

The gene calls are TRBV28 and TRBJ2-2; 9 bases line up with TRBD2. The CDR3 has 13 residues. Per germline, CDR1 MDHEN and CDR2 SYDVKM. Germline trimming cut 6 bases from V and 6 bases from J; bases unmatched to any gene: 2. CDR3 amino acids: CASRRLAAGELFF. CDR3 DNA sequence: TGTGCCAGCAGGCGACTAGCGGCCGGGGAGCTGTTTTTT.

This clonotype was counted between two and nine times. The J gene is TRBJ1-5, the V gene TRBV7-9, with 8 bases fitting TRBD1. The CDR3 runs 15 residues. Germline V gives CDR1 SEHNR, CDR2 FQNEAQ (reference sequence). V gave up 4 bases and J gave up 4 bases; unmatched junction bases: 6. CDR3 sequence: CASSSDRGQNQPQHF. The CDR3, as DNA: TGTGCCAGCAGCTCCGACAGGGGTCAAAATCAGCCCCAGCATTTT.

In its sample, this clonotype was seen many times. The J gene is TRBJ1-2, the V gene TRBV4-2, with 8 bases lining up with TRBD1. The germline CDR1 and CDR2 sequences are LGHNA and YNFKEQ. CDR3 length equals 14 residues. Germline trimming cut 3 bases from V and 6 bases from J; bases unmatched to any gene: 6. The CDR3 DNA reads TGTGCCAGCAGCCAGTTAGGACAGGGTCATGGCTACACCTTC. Its protein is CASSQLGQGHGYTF.

The chain carries TRBV2 and TRBJ1-5; D remains ambiguous. Trimming left V 4 bases short and J 3 bases short, with 10 bases between. Germline loops: CDR1 SNHLY, CDR2 FYNNEI. CDR3 length: 14 amino acids. This CDR3 is CASSVSGFNQPQHF. CDR3 sequence (DNA): TGTGCCAGCAGTGTATCCGGGTTCAATCAGCCCCAGCATTTT.

In this sample, this clonotype turned up a few times. The chain joins TRBV20-1 to TRBJ1-1; tentative D call: TRBD1 (6 bases). Germline V CDR1 and CDR2: DFQATT, SNEGSKA (reference sequence). V lost 1 base and J lost 4, with 7 bases in between. This CDR3 region has 12 residues. The CDR3 spells CSARVGATEAFF. Written as DNA, the CDR3 is TGCAGTGCTAGAGTGGGGGCCACTGAAGCTTTCTTT.